Listed below are T cell receptor beta chains from one sample, sequenced in a study of vaccination and CD4 T cells after COVID-19. TCRdb passed the PCR reads through MiXCR, listing each CDR3 protein once. Found here are under 25,000 distinct CDR3 sequences, about 40% of them singletons; the top ten hold roughly 25%. What these receptors recognize is not known. The starting material was CD4+ T cells from blood, cultured in vitro, obtained before SARS-CoV-2 vaccination. Receptors originate from a human donor who had recovered from COVID-19. Each CDR3 is given with its conserved first and last residue. A D gene is named only where the DNA matches it firmly. The size field is filled for only some rows; it gives once, few, many or a size class.

v_gene	d_gene	j_gene	abundance	CDR3nt	CDR3aa
TRBV6-1	TRBD2	TRBJ2-5	.	TGTGCCAGCAGTCGCGGGGGGCGCGAGGAGACCCAGTACTTC	CASSRGGREETQYF
TRBV10-3	TRBD1	TRBJ1-2	few	TGTGCCATCATGGGGACAGGGAGCTATGGCTACACCTTC	CAIMGTGSYGYTF
TRBV20-1	.	TRBJ1-2	.	TGCAGTGCTGGCGGGGGGGGGGCAAACTATGGCTACACCTTC	CSAGGGGANYGYTF
TRBV28	TRBD1	TRBJ1-1	.	TGTGCCAGCACCCTGGACAGGAAGGCCTTGAACACTGAAGCTTTCTTT	CASTLDRKALNTEAFF
TRBV10-2	.	TRBJ1-1	.	TGCGCCAGCAGTGAGCGGGGGGGTACTGAAGCTTTCTTT	CASSERGGTEAFF
TRBV6-5	.	TRBJ1-5	.	TGTGCCAGCAGTTCAGGTTTTGGGGCTAAGCCCCAGCATTTT	CASSSGFGAKPQHF
TRBV11-1	.	TRBJ2-2	.	TGTGCCAGCAGCTTCGCAAGGGTCGGGAACACCGGGGAGCTGTTTTTT	CASSFARVGNTGELFF
TRBV6-1	TRBD1	TRBJ1-6	.	TGTGCCAGCAGTGCATTGGGGGGACAGGGTTATTCACCCCTCCACTTT	CASSALGGQGYSPLHF
TRBV7-6	.	TRBJ2-2	.	TGTGCCAGCAGCGAAACGGGACTGGCAAACACCGGGGAGCTGTTTTTT	CASSETGLANTGELFF
TRBV11-2	TRBD1	TRBJ1-2	few	TGTGCCAGCAGCCGGGGACAGGGGATTGGCTACACCTTC	CASSRGQGIGYTF
TRBV20-1	TRBD1	TRBJ1-2	few	TGCAGTGCTAGGTTTGGACAGGGTGAATATGGCTACACCTTC	CSARFGQGEYGYTF
TRBV20-1	.	TRBJ1-4	few	TGCAGTGCTAGAGATCTGAGGAGCAGTAATGAAAAACTGTTTTTT	CSARDLRSSNEKLFF
TRBV11-1	TRBD2	TRBJ2-1	.	TGTGCCAGCAGCCCGAAGGCGGGGGGGTACAATGAGCAGTTCTTC	CASSPKAGGYNEQFF
TRBV28	TRBD1	TRBJ1-3	once	TGTGCCAGCAGTTTCGGACAGGGGGCCTACGGAAACACCATATATTTT	CASSFGQGAYGNTIYF
TRBV28	TRBD2	TRBJ2-1	once	TGTGCCAGCAGTCCGTGGACTAGCGGGGGGTACAATGAGCAGTTCTTC	CASSPWTSGGYNEQFF
TRBV4-2	.	TRBJ1-1	few	TGTGCCAGCAGCCAGAGGGGGACCCAGGTTGAAGCTTTCTTT	CASSQRGTQVEAFF
TRBV7-2	TRBD2	TRBJ2-1	.	TGTGCCAGCAGCTCAATCCGTCTTTGGACTAGCTCTTCCCTGAATGAGCAGTTCTTC	CASSSIRLWTSSSLNEQFF